This TCR beta chain was retrieved from a study of OX40 agonist ivuxolimab in advanced cancers. Study-level background: The costimulatory receptor OX40 (CD134) was targeted by ivuxolimab, a fully human IgG2 agonistic monoclonal antibody. Patients were allowed to have had prior anti-PD-1, anti-PD-L1 or anti-CTLA-4 therapy, and approximately 40% of the dose-escalation patients had been treated with checkpoint inhibitors. Three dose-escalation patients achieved partial responses, one with hepatocellular carcinoma and two with cutaneous melanoma. The paper reports the monotherapy dose-escalation portion (N = 52 patients) of the phase I ivuxolimab trial. Intravenous ivuxolimab was administered to patients every 2 weeks at six dose levels: 0.01, 0.1, 0.3, 1.5, 3 and 10 mg/kg. Of the 50 or so patients in dose escalation, about 20 had hepatocellular carcinoma, some 15 had melanoma, 9 had renal cell carcinoma and 9 had head and neck cancer. Peripheral TCRbeta sequencing was intended to test whether TCR sequence diversity was altered and clonal T-cell expansion was caused by ivuxolimab. A male proportion of about 79% and a mean age of roughly 58 years, ranging from 23 to 79, were recorded for the dose-escalation cohort.

On this clone: Its recognized antigen is unknown. Per-base quality was not reported, and no clone a single base away is much larger than it.

Patients with autoimmune disease history or receiving systemic immunosuppression were excluded from the trial. Peripheral blood for TCR sequencing was collected from all dose cohorts at baseline, on cycle 4 day 1, and on cycle 7 day 1. Samples were obtained from an open-label, multicenter, first-in-human phase I dose-escalation trial of ivuxolimab. Adults with locally advanced or metastatic melanoma, renal cell, hepatocellular, or head and neck squamous cell carcinoma were enrolled in the trial. Before TCR sequencing, CD4+ T cells and CD8+ T cells from peripheral blood were sorted into separate populations. Genomic DNA was extracted from sorted cells for sequencing of the TCRbeta CDR3 region. The immunoSEQ Assay was used for sequencing of TCRbeta CDR3 regions. Drawn from immuneACCESS, this table holds only the in-frame rearrangements with V and J called that TCRdb kept. Clones are partly lost; checked studies trace under half to an unresolved V gene and leave the rest unexplained. This sample comprises some 70,000 clones, 70% to 90% of them detected only once. 8% to 10% of the sample lies in the top ten.

General findings and caveats noted by the study authors: Clonal expansion of both CD4+ and CD8+ blood T cells was observed from baseline to week 6 at doses 0.1 to 3.0 mg/kg. In partial responders in the 0.1-3.0 mg/kg groups, normalized peripheral clonal expansion was found to be among the lowest, especially among CD8+ T cells. After ivuxolimab, CD8+ T cells had more expanded clones than CD4+ T cells on average. Low levels of normalized T-cell clonal expansion were also seen in some patients who did not respond. The antigen specificity of the peripheral T cells that underwent clonal expansion was not determined.

This receptor was obtained from an adult with an advanced solid tumor such as melanoma, head and neck, liver or kidney cancer. The input for sequencing was CD4+ or CD8+ T cells sorted from blood, taken in a trial of the OX40 agonist ivuxolimab.

The CDR3 protein sequence reads: CASRLDSGLYEQYF. The DNA sequence reads TGTGCCAGCAGACTGGACTCAGGGTTATACGAGCAGTACTTC. This sequence uses TRBV7-9 and TRBJ2-7; the D assignment is uncertain and may be TRBD1 or TRBD2, with 5 bases supporting each. Spanning cysteine to phenylalanine, the CDR3 consists of 14 amino acids. CDR3 DNA is the only sequence kept; it has 42 bases, read in frame from the first base. Reading the germline V gene (reference sequence) gives CDR1 SEHNR and CDR2 FQNEAQ. The junction carries 16 bases between V and J, which are trimmed by 6 bases and 4 bases respectively.